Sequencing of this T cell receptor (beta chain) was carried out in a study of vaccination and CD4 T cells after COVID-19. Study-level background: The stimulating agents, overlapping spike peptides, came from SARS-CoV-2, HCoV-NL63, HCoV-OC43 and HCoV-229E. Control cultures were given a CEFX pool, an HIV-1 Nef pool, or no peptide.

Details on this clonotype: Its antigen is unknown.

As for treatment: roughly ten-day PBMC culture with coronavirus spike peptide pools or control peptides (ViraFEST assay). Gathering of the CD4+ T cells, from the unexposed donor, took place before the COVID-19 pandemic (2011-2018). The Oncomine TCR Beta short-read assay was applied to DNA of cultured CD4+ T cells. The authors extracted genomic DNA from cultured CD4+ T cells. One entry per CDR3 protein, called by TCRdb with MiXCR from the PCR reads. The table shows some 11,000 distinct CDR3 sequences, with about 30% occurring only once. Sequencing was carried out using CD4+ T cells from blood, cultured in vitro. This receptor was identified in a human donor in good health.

CDR3 sequence: CASSQSGADTQYF. The CDR3 DNA is TGTGCCAGCAGCCAATCAGGTGCAGATACGCAGTATTTT. This chain connects TRBV7-2 to TRBJ2-3; D unclear. The V end was cut by 5 bases, the J end by 4 bases, with 10 bases between. This CDR3 has 13 amino acids. Germline V gene sequence: CDR1 SGHTA, CDR2 FQGNSA.